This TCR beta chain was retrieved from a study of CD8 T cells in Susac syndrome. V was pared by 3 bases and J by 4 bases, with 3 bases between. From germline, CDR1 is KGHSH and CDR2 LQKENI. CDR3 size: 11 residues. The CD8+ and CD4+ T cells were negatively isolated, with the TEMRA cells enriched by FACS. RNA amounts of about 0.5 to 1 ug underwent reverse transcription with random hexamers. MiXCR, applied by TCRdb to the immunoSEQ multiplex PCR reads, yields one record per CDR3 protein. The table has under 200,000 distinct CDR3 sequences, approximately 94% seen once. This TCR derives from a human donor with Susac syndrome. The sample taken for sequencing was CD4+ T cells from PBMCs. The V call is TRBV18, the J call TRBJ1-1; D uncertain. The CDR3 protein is CASSPGTEAFF. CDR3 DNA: TGTGCCAGCTCACCTGGCACTGAAGCTTTCTTT.